This TCR beta chain was profiled in a study of CD8+ T cells in alopecia areata. This clone was picked up a small number of times. Antigen specificity is unknown. Points from the study as a whole: Under tofacitinib, numerous expanded lesional clonotypes remained detectable in scalp and blood.

Following RNA extraction, reverse transcription yielded cDNA that acted as the sequencing template. Only in-frame clones appear in the TCRdb table, and some are missing; sequencing was by immunoSEQ multiplex PCR. The sample holds over 85,000 clones, roughly two thirds seen once. This sample's treatment: oral pan-JAK inhibitor, 5-10 mg twice daily. The clonotype was recovered from a human donor with alopecia areata. Here the sequenced sample was CD8+ T cells sorted from blood, taken at week 4, from a patient treated with tofacitinib.

CDR3: CASSLRLGSGETQYF. The CDR3 DNA follows: TGTGCCAGCAGCTTACGTTTGGGGTCTGGAGAGACCCAGTACTTC. The chain has TRBV7-2 and TRBJ2-5; D is undetermined. Trimming pared 2 bases from V and 4 bases from J, leaving 14 bases between. Germline V gene data show CDR1 as SGHTA and CDR2 as FQGNSA. The CDR3 covers 15 residues.